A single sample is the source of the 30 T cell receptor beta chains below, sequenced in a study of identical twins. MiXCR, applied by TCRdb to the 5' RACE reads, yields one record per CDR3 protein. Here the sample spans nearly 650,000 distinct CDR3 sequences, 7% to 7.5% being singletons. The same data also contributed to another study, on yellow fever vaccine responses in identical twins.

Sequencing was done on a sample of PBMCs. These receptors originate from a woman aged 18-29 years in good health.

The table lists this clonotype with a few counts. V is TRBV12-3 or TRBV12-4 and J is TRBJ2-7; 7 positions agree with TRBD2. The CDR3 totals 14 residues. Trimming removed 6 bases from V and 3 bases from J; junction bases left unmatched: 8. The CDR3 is CASRGTGRNYEQYF. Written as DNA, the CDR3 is TGTGCCAGCAGGGGAACCGGGAGGAACTACGAGCAGTACTTC.

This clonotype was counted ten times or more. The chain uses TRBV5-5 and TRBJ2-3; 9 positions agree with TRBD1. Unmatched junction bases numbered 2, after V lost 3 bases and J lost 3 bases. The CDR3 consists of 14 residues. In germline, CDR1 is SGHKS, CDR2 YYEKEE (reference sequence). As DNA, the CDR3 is TGTGCCAGCAGCTACGGACAGGGGACAGATACGCAGTATTTT. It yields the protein CASSYGQGTDTQYF.

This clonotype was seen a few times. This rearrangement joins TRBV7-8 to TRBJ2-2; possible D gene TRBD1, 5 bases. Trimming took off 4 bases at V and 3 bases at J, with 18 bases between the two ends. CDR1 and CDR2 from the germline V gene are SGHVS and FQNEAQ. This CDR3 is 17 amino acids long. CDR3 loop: CASSSILGAGDTGELFF. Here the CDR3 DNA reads TGTGCCAGCAGCTCCATCCTAGGGGCAGGAGACACCGGGGAGCTGTTTTTT.

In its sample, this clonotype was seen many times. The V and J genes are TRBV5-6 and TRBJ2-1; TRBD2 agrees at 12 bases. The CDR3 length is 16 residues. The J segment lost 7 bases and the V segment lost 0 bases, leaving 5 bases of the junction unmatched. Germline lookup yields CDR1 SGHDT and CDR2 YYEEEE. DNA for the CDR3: TGTGCCAGCAGCTTGGGACTAGCGGGAGTCGAGAATGAGCAGTTCTTC. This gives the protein CASSLGLAGVENEQFF.

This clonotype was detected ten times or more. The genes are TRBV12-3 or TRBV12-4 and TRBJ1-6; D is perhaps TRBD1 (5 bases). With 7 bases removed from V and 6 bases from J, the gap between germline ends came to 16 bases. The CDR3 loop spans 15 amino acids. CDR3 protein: CASTVGHLTNSPLHF. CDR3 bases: TGTGCCAGCACCGTCGGACATTTAACTAATTCACCCCTCCACTTT.

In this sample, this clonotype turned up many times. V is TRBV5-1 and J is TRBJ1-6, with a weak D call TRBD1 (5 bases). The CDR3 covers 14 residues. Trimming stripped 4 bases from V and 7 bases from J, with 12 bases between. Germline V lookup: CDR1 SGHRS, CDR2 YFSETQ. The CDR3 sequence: CASSATDWNSPLHF. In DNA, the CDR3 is TGCGCCAGCAGCGCGACAGACTGGAATTCACCCCTCCACTTT.

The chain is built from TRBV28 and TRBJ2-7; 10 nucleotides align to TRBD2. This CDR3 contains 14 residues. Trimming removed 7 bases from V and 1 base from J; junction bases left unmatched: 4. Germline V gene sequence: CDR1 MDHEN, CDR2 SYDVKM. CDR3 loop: CASNLAGESYEQYF. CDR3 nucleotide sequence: TGTGCCAGCAACCTAGCGGGAGAGTCCTACGAGCAGTACTTC.

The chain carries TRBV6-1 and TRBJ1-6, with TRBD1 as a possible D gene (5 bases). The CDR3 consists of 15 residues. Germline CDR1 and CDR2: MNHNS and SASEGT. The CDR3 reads CASRGISSYNSPLHF. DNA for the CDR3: TGTGCATCCCGGGGGATAAGCTCCTATAATTCACCCCTCCACTTT.

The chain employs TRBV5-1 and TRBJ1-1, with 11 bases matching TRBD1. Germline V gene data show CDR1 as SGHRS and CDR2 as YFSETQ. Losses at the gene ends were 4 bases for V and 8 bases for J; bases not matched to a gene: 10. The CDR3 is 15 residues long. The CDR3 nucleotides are TGCGCCAGCAGCGTGGGGACAGGGGGGCTTTCCGAAGCTTTCTTT. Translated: CASSVGTGGLSEAFF. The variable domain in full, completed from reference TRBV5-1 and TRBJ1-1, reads KAGVTQTPRYLIKTRGQQVTLSCSPISGHRSVSWYQQTPGQGLQFLFEYFSETQRNKGNFPGRFSGRQFSNSRSEMNVSTLELGDSALYLCASSVGTGGLSEAFFGQGTRLTVV.

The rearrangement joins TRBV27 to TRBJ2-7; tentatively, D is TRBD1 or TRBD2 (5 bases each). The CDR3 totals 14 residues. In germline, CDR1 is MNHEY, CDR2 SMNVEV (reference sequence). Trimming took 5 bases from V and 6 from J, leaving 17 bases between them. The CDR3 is CASSEDLRGIEQYF. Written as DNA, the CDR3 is TGTGCCAGCAGTGAGGACTTGAGGGGTATCGAGCAGTACTTC.

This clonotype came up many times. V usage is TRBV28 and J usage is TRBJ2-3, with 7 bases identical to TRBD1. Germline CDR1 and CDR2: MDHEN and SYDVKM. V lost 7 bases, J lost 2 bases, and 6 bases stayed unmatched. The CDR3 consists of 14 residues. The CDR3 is CASTDRVDTDTQYF. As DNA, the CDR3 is TGTGCCAGCACCGACAGGGTAGACACAGATACGCAGTATTTT.

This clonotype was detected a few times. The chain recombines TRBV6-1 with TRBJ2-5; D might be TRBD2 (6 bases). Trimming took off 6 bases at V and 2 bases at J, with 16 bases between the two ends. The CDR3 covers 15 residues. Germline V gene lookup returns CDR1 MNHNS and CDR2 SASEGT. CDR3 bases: TGTGCCAGCAGCCCTCCGCTCGGGAGACAAGAGACCCAGTACTTC. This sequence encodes CASSPPLGRQETQYF.

The CDR3 loop is CASSLTTIAITDTQYF. CDR3 coding DNA: TGTGCCAGCAGCCTGACTACAATTGCGATCACAGATACGCAGTATTTT. The chain links TRBV14 to TRBJ2-3; D is possibly TRBD2 (5 bases). V lost 4 bases and J lost 2, with 16 bases in between. Germline V gives CDR1 SGHDN, CDR2 FVKESK. This CDR3 spans 16 amino acids. Full variable domain (rest looked up from reference TRBV14 and TRBJ2-3): EAGVTQFPSHSVIEKGQTVTLRCDPISGHDNLYWYRRVMGKEIKFLLHFVKESKQDESGMPNNRFLAERTGGTYSTLKVQPAELEDSGVYFCASSLTTIAITDTQYFGPGTRLTVL.

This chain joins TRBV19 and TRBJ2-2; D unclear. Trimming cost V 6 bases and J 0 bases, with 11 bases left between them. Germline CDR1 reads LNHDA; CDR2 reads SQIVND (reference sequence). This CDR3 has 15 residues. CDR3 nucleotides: TGTGCCAGTAGCGTGGGAAAGACGAACACCGGGGAGCTGTTTTTT. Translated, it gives CASSVGKTNTGELFF.

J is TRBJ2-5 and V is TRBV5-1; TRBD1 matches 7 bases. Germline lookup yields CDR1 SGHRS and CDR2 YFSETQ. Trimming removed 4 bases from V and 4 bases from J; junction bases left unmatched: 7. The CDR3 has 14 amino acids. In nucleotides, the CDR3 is TGCGCCAGCAGCCATGACAGGGCACGAGAGACCCAGTACTTC. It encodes CASSHDRARETQYF.

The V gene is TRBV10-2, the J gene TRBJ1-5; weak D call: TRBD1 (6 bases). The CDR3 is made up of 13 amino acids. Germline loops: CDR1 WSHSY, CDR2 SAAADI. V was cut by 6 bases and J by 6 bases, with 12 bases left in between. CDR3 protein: CASSAGTTQPQHF. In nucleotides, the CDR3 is TGCGCCAGCAGCGCTGGGACAACTCAGCCCCAGCATTTT.

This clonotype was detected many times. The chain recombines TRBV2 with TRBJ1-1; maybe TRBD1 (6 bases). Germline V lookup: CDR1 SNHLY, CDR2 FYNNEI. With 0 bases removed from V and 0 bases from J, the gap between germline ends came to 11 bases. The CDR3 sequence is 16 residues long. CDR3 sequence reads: CASSEAEDSMNTEAFF. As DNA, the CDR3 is TGTGCCAGCAGTGAAGCGGAGGACAGCATGAACACTGAAGCTTTCTTT.

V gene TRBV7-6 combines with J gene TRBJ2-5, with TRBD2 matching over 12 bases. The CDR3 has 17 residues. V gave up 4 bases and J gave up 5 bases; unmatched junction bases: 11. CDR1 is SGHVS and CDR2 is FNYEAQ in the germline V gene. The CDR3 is CASSSSFGLAGRETQYF. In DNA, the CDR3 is TGTGCCAGCAGCTCCTCTTTTGGACTAGCGGGAAGGGAGACCCAGTACTTC. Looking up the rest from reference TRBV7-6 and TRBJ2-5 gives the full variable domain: GAGVSQSPRYKVTKRGQDVALRCDPISGHVSLYWYRQALGQGPEFLTYFNYEAQQDKSGLPNDRFSAERPEGSISTLTIQRTEQRDSAMYRCASSSSFGLAGRETQYFGPGTRLLVL.

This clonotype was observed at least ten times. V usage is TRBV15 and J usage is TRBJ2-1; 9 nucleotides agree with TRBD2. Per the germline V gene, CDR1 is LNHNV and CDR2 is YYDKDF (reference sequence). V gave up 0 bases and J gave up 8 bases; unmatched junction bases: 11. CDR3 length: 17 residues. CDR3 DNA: TGTGCCACCAGCAGAGATCGAGGACTAGCGTCCCATGATGAGCAGTTCTTC. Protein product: CATSRDRGLASHDEQFF.

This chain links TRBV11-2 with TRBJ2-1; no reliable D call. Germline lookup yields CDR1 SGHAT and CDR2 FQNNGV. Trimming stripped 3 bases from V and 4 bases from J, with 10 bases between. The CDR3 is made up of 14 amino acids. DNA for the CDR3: TGTGCCAGCAGCTTTCCCCCTAGATACAATGAGCAGTTCTTC. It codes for CASSFPPRYNEQFF.

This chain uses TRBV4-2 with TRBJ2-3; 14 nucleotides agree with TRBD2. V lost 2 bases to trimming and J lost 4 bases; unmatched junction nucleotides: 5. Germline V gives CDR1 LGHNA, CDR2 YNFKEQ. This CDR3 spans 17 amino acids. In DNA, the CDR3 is TGTGCCAGCAGCCAACGTGGGACTAGCGGGAGAGCAGATACGCAGTATTTT. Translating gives CASSQRGTSGRADTQYF.

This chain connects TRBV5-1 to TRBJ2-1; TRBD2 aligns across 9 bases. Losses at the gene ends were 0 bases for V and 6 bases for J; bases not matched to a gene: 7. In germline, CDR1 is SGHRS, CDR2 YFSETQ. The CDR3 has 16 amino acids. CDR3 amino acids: CASSLAASGGFNEQFF. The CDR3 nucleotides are TGCGCCAGCAGCTTGGCCGCGAGCGGGGGGTTCAATGAGCAGTTCTTC.

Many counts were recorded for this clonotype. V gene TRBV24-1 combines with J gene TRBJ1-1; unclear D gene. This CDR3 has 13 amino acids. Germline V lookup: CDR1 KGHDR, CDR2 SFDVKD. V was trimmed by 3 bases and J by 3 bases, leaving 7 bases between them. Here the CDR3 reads CATSDDRYTEAFF. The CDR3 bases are TGTGCCACCAGTGATGACCGATACACTGAAGCTTTCTTT.

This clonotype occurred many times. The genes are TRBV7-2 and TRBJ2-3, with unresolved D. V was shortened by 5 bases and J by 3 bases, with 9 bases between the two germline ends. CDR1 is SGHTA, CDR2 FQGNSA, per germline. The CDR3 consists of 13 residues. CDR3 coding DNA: TGTGCCAGCAGCCCAATAAGGACAGATACGCAGTATTTT. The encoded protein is CASSPIRTDTQYF.

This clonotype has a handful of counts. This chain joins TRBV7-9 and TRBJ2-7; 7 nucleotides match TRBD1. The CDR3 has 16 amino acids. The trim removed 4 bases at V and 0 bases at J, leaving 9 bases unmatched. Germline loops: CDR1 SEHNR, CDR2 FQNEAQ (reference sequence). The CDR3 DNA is TGTGCCAGCAGCTCATCGGGACAGTGGATCTCCTACGAGCAGTACTTC. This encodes CASSSSGQWISYEQYF.

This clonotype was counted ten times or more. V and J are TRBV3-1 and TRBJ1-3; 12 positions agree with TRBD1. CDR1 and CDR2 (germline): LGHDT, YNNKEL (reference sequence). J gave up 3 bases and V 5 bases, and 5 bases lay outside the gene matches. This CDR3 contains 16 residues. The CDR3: CASSAGTGGFGNTIYF. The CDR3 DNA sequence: TGTGCCAGCAGCGCCGGGACAGGGGGCTTTGGAAACACCATATATTTT.

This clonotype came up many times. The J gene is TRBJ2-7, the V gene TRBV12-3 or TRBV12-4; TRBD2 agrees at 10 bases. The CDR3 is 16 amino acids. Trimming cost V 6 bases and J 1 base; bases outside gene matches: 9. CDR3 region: CASSKSLAGASYEQYF. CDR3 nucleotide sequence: TGTGCCAGCAGCAAAAGCCTAGCGGGAGCATCCTACGAGCAGTACTTC.

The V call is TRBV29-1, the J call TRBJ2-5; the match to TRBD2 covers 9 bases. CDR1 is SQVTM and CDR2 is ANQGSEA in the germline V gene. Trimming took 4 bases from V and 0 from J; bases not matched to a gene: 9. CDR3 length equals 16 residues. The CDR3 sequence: CSVGPFLAGYQETQYF. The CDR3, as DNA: TGCAGCGTTGGCCCCTTTCTAGCGGGGTACCAAGAGACCCAGTACTTC.

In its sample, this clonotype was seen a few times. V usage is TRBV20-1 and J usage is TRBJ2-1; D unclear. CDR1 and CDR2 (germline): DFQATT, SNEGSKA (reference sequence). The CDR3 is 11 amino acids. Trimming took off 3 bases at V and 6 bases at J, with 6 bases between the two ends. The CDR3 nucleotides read TGCAGTGCTAGGATCTCCAATGAGCAGTTCTTC. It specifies CSARISNEQFF.

CDR3 nucleotide sequence: TGCAGTGCTAGGTCACGTGAGACCCCCCGTTCCTACGAGCAGTACGTC. It translates to CSARSRETPRSYEQYV. The gene calls are TRBV20-1 and TRBJ2-7; D gene uncertain. Per germline, CDR1 DFQATT and CDR2 SNEGSKA (reference sequence). The CDR3 runs to 16 residues. Trimming shortened V by 3 bases and J by 1 base, and 19 bases separated the two germline ends.